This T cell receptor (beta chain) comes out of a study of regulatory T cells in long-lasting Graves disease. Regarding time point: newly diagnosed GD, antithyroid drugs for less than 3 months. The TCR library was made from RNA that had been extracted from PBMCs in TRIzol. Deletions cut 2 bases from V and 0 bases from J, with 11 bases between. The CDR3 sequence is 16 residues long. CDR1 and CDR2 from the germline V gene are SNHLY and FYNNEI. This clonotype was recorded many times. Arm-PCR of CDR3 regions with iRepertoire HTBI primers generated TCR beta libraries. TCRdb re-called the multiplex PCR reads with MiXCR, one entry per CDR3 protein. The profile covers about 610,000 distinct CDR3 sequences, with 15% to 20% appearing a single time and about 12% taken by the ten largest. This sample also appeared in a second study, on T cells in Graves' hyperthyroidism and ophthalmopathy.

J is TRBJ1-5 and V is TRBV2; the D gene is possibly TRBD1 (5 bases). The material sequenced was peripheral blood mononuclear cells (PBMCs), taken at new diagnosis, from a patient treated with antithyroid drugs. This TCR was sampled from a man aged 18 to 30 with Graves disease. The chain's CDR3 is CASSERGGVSNQPQHF. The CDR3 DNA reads TGTGCCAGCAGTGAAAGAGGAGGGGTTAGCAATCAGCCCCAGCATTTT. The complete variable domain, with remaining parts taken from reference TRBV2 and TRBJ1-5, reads EPEVTQTPSHQVTQMGQEVILRCVPISNHLYFYWYRQILGQKVEFLVSFYNNEISEKSEIFDDQFSVERPDGSNFTLKIRSTKLEDSAMYFCASSERGGVSNQPQHFGDGTRLSIL.